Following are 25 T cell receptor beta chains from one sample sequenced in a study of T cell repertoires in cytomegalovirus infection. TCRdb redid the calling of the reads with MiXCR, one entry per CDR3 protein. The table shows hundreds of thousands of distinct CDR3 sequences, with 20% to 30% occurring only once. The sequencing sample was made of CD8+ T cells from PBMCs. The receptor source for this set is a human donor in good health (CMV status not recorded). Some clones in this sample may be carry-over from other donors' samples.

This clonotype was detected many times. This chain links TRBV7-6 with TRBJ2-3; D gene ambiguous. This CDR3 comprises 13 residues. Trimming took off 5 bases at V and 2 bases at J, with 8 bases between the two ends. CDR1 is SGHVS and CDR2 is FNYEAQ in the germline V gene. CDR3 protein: CASSPTLTDTQYF. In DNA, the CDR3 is TGTGCCAGCAGCCCCACACTCACAGATACGCAGTATTTT.

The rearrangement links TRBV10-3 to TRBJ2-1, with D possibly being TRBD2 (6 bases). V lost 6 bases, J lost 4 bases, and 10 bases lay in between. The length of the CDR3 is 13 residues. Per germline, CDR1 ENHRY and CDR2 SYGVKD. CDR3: CAISPRGYNEQFF. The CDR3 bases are TGTGCCATCAGCCCTCGGGGGTACAATGAGCAGTTCTTC.

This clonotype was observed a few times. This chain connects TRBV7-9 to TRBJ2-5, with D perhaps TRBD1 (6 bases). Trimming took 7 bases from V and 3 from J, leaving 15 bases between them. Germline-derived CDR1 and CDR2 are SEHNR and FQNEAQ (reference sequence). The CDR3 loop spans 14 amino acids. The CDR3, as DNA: TGTGCCAGCACAGACCGGGACACAAAAGAGACCCAGTACTTC. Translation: CASTDRDTKETQYF.

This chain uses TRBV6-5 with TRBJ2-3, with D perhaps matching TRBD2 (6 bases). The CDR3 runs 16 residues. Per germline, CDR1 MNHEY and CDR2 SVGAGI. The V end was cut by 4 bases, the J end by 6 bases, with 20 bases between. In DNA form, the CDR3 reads TGTGCCAGCAGTTTTGGGGCGGGGAGCCACAAGGATACGCAGTATTTT. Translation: CASSFGAGSHKDTQYF.

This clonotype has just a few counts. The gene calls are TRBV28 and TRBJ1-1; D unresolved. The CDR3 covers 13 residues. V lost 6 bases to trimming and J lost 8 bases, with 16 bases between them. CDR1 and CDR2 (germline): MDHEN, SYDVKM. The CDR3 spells CASSSRGPVEAFF. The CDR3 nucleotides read TGTGCCAGCAGCTCCCGGGGTCCAGTAGAAGCTTTCTTT. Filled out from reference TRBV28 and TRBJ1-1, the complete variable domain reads DVKVTQSSRYLVKRTGEKVFLECVQDMDHENMFWYRQDPGLGLRLIYFSYDVKMKEKGDIPEGYSVSREKKERFSLILESASTNQTSMYLCASSSRGPVEAFFGQGTRLTVV.

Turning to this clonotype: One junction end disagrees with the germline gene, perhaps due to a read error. CDR3 DNA: TGTGCCAGCAGTTTATTAGAGAACTATAGCAATCAGCCCCAGCGTTTT. Protein sequence: CASSLLENYSNQPQRF. The J gene is TRBJ1-5, the V gene TRBV28; D gene ambiguous. CDR3 length equals 16 residues. Germline V gene sequence: CDR1 MDHEN, CDR2 SYDVKM.

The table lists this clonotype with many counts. The chain's CDR3 is CASSILPSSYNEQFF. CDR3 sequence (DNA): TGTGCCAGTAGTATCCTCCCGAGCTCCTACAATGAGCAGTTCTTC. The chain combines TRBV19 with TRBJ2-1; no reliable D call. From germline, CDR1 is LNHDA and CDR2 SQIVND (reference sequence). There are 15 residues in the CDR3. V shed 3 bases and J shed 0 bases, with 9 bases lying between them. Drawing the rest from reference TRBV19 and TRBJ2-1, the complete variable domain is DGGITQSPKYLFRKEGQNVTLSCEQNLNHDAMYWYRQDPGQGLRLIYYSQIVNDFQKGDIAEGYSVSREKKESFPLTVTSAQKNPTAFYLCASSILPSSYNEQFFGPGTRLTVL.

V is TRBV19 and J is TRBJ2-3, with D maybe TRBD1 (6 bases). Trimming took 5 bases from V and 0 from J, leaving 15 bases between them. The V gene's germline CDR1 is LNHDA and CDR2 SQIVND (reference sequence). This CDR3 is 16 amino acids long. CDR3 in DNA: TGTGCCAGTAGTTGGACAGCCCGGAGTAGCACAGATACGCAGTATTTT. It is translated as CASSWTARSSTDTQYF.

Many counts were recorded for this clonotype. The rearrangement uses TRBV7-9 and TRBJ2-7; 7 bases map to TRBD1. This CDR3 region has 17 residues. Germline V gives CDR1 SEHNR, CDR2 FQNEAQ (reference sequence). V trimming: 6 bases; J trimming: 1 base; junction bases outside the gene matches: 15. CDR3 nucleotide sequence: TGTGCCAGCAGTTCCAACTCTCGGGACAGAAAGTCCTACGAGCAGTACTTC. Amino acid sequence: CASSSNSRDRKSYEQYF.

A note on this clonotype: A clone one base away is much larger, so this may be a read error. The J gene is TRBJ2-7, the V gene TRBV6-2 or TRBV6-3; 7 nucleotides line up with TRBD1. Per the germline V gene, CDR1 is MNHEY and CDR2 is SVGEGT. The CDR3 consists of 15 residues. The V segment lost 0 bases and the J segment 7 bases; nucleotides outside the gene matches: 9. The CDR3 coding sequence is TGTGCCAGCAGTTACTCGGAGAGAGGGGGCTGGGAGCAGTACGTC. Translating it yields CASSYSERGGWEQYV.

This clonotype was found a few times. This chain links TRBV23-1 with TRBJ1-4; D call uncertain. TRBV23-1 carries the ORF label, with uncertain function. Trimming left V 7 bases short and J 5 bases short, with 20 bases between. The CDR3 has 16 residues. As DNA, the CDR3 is TGCGCCAGCAAGCAGAGCCAACATAAGGGAAATGAAAAACTGTTTTTT. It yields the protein CASKQSQHKGNEKLFF.

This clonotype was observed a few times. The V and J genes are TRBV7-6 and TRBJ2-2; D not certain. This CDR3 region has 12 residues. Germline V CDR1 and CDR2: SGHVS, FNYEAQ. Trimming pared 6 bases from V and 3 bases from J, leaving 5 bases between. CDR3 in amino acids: CASREYTGELFF. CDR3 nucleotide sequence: TGTGCCAGCAGAGAATACACCGGGGAGCTGTTTTTT. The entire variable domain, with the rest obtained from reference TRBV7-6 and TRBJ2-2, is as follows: GAGVSQSPRYKVTKRGQDVALRCDPISGHVSLYWYRQALGQGPEFLTYFNYEAQQDKSGLPNDRFSAERPEGSISTLTIQRTEQRDSAMYRCASREYTGELFFGEGSRLTVL.

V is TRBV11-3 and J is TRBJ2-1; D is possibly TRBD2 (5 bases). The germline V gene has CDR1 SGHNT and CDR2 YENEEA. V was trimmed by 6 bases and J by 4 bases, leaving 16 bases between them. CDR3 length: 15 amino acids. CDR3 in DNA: TGTGCCAGCAGTGAAGAGGCCCGCGGGTACAATGAGCAGTTCTTC. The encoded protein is CASSEEARGYNEQFF.

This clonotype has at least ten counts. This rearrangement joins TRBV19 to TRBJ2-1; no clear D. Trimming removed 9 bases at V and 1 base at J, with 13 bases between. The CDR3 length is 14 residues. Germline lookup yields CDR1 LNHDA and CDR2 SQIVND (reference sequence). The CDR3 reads CASSDGSSYNEQFF. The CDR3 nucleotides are TGTGCCAGCAGTGACGGTTCTTCCTACAATGAGCAGTTCTTC.

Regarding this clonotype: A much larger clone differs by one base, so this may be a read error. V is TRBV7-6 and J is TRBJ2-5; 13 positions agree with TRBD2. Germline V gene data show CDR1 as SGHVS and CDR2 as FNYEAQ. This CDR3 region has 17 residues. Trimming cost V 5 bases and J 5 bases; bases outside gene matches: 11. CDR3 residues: CASSTQTSGGLRETQYF. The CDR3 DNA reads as TGTGCCAGCAGCACCCAGACTAGCGGGGGGCTTAGGGAGACCCAGTACTTC. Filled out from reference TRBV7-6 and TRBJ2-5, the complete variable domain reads GAGVSQSPRYKVTKRGQDVALRCDPISGHVSLYWYRQALGQGPEFLTYFNYEAQQDKSGLPNDRFSAERPEGSISTLTIQRTEQRDSAMYRCASSTQTSGGLRETQYFGPGTRLLVL.

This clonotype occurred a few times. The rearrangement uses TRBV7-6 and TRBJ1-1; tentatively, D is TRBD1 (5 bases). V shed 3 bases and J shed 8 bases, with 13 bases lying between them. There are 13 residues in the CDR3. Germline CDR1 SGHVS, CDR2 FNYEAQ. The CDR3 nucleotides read TGTGCCAGCAGCTTTGGGTTCGGGGGAGAAGCTTTCTTT. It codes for CASSFGFGGEAFF.

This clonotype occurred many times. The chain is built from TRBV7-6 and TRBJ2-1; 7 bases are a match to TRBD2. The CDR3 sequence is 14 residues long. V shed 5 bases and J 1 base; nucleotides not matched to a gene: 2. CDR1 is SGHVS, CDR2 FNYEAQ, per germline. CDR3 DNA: TGTGCCAGCAGCCAGCGGGGTTCCTACAATGAGCAGTTCTTC. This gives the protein CASSQRGSYNEQFF.

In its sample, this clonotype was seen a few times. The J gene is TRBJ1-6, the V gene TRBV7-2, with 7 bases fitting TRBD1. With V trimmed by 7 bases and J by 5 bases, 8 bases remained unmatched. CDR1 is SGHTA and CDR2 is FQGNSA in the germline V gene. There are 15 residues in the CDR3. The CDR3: CASIGQAYNNSPLHF. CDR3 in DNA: TGTGCCAGCATAGGACAGGCATATAATAATTCACCCCTCCACTTT.

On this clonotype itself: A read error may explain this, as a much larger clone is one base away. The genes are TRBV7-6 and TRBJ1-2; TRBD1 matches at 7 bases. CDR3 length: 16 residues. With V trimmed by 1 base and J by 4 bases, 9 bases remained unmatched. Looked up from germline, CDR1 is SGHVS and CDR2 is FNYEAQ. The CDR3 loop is CASSLGEKGASYGYTF. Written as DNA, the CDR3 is TGTGCCAGCAGCTTAGGGGAGAAGGGGGCGAGCTATGGCTACACCTTC.

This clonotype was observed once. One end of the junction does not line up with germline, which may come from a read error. The CDR3 nucleotides read TGTGTCAGCAGCTTAGCGCTAGGGAGGACAGCGATGTACCAAGAGACCCAGTACTTC. Protein sequence: CVSSLALGRTAMYQETQYF. The genes are TRBV7-4 and TRBJ2-5, with D tentatively TRBD1 or TRBD2 (6 bases each). The germline gives CDR1 SGHVT, CDR2 SQSDAQ. CDR3 length: 19 amino acids.

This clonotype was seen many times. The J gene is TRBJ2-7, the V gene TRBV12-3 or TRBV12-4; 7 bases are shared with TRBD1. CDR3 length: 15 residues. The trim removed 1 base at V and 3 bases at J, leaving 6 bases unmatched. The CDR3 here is CASSLEGTANYEQYF. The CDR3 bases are TGTGCCAGCAGTTTAGAAGGGACAGCAAACTACGAGCAGTACTTC.

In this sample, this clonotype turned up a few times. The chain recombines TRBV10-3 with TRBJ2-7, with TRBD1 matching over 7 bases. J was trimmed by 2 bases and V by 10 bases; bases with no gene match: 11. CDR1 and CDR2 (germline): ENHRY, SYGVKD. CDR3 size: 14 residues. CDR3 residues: CATVGDRVTYEQYF. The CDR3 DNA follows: TGTGCCACTGTGGGAGACAGGGTAACCTACGAGCAGTACTTC.

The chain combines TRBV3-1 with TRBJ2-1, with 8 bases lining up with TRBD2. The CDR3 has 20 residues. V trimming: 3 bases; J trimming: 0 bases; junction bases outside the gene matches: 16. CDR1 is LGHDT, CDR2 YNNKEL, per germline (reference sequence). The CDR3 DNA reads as TGTGCCAGCAGCCACCCGGCAAGCGGGGGCCCCTACAGCTCCTACAATGAGCAGTTCTTC. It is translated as CASSHPASGGPYSSYNEQFF.

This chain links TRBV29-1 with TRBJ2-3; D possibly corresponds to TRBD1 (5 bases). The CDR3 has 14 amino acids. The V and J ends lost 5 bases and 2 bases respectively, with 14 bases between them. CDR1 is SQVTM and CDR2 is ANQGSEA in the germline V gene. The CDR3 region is CSVSDSVLTDTQYF. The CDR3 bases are TGCAGCGTTTCAGACAGTGTACTCACAGATACGCAGTATTTT.

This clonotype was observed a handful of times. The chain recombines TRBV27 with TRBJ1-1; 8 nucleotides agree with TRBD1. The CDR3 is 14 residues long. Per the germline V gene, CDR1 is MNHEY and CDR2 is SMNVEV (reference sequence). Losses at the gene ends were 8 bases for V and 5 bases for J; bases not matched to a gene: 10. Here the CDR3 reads CASSVQGVGTEAFF. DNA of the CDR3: TGTGCCAGCTCGGTACAGGGGGTAGGGACTGAAGCTTTCTTT.